Each of the 27 T cell receptor beta chains below was sequenced from the same sample in a study of human T cells and chemical hapten exposure. TCRdb passed the RACE reads through MiXCR, listing each CDR3 protein once. The table records about 120,000 distinct CDR3 sequences, about an eighth of them present only once. Time point denoted: patch test 1, 2 weeks after DPC sensitization. The treatment denotes: therapeutic diphenylcyclopropenone sensitization with weekly scalp DPC. This material consisted of whole blood, taken in connection with sensitization to the hapten diphenylcyclopropenone (DPC). All receptors come from a woman in her forties or fifties with alopecia areata. Some clones in this sample may be carry-over from other donors' samples.

A few counts support this clonotype. The chain couples TRBV20-1 to TRBJ2-2, with D perhaps given as TRBD1 or TRBD2 (5 bases each). CDR3 size: 14 residues. Trimming pared 5 bases from V and 3 bases from J, leaving 13 bases between. The germline V gene has CDR1 DFQATT and CDR2 SNEGSKA (reference sequence). In DNA, the CDR3 is TGCAGTGCTGCCACGGGGCGAGACACCGGGGAGCTGTTTTTT. Translated: CSAATGRDTGELFF.

This clonotype was seen at least ten times. The chain couples TRBV5-1 to TRBJ1-1; 7 bases map to TRBD1. V was pared by 8 bases and J by 7 bases, with 5 bases of the junction left unmatched. The V gene's germline CDR1 is SGHRS and CDR2 YFSETQ. The CDR3 has 11 amino acids. This chain's CDR3 is CASTGEGEAFF. In nucleotides, the CDR3 is TGCGCCAGTACAGGGGAAGGTGAAGCTTTCTTT.

This sequence joins TRBV28 and TRBJ2-1; weak D call: TRBD1 (6 bases). Germline CDR1 reads MDHEN; CDR2 reads SYDVKM. V was shortened by 1 base and J by 11 bases, with 9 bases between the two germline ends. This CDR3 has 12 amino acids. The CDR3, as DNA: TGTGCCAGCAGTTTATCCAGGGGCAAGCAGTTCTTC. This codes for CASSLSRGKQFF.

This clonotype was seen repeatedly, ten times or more. The CDR3 region has the DNA TGCGCCAGCAGCCGCCGGGGCAGCGGCTACACCTTC. Protein sequence: CASSRRGSGYTF. J is TRBJ1-2 and V is TRBV4-1; TRBD1 might be the D (5 bases). This CDR3 region has 12 residues. Trimming took 4 bases from V and 8 from J, leaving 11 bases between them. Germline assignment: CDR1 MGHRA and CDR2 YSYEKL.

This clonotype has at least ten counts. The chain couples TRBV2 to TRBJ1-6; D uncertain. The CDR3 consists of 16 residues. CDR1 is SNHLY, CDR2 FYNNEI, per germline. Trimming shortened V by 4 bases and J by 9 bases, and 19 bases separated the two germline ends. CDR3 residues: CASSGMSGVVGSPLHF. The DNA of the CDR3 is TGTGCCAGCAGTGGAATGTCAGGTGTTGTGGGTTCACCCCTCCACTTT.

The V call is TRBV6-6, the J call TRBJ1-5, with TRBD1 as a possible D gene (5 bases). Germline V lookup: CDR1 MNHNY, CDR2 SVGAGI (reference sequence). This CDR3 has 16 amino acids. V was cut by 3 bases and J by 3 bases, with 15 bases left in between. The CDR3 loop is CASSYKGRENNQPQHF. For the CDR3, the DNA is TGTGCCAGCAGTTATAAGGGCAGGGAGAACAATCAGCCCCAGCATTTT.

This CDR3 is CASRAIRYNSPLHF. CDR3 nucleotide sequence: TGTGCCAGCAGAGCCATACGGTATAATTCACCCCTCCACTTT. The V and J genes are TRBV12-3 or TRBV12-4 and TRBJ1-6; no reliable D call. Trimming shortened V by 6 bases and J by 4 bases, and 10 bases separated the two germline ends. There are 14 residues in the CDR3.

The chain joins TRBV18 to TRBJ1-1; D not certain. The CDR3 extends over 15 amino acids. Trimming left V 1 base short and J 6 bases short, with 15 bases between. CDR1 and CDR2 from the germline V gene are KGHSH and LQKENI. This CDR3 is CASSPQGAGRAEAFF. The CDR3 nucleotides read TGTGCCAGCTCACCACAGGGCGCGGGAAGGGCTGAAGCTTTCTTT.

The table lists this clonotype with a few counts. This chain uses TRBV16 with TRBJ2-6; a weak D match, TRBD2 (5 bases). Trimming took 4 bases from V and 0 from J, leaving 13 bases between them. CDR3 length equals 17 residues. Germline CDR1 KGHSY, CDR2 FQNENV. CDR3: CASSPLEGLSGANVLTF. The CDR3 region has the DNA TGTGCCAGCAGCCCCCTTGAGGGCCTCTCTGGGGCCAACGTCCTGACTTTC.

As concerns this clonotype: A much larger clone lies a single base off, so this may be a read error. This chain connects TRBV3-2 to TRBJ2-1; TRBD1, the D gene given by the table, was not confirmed from the DNA. TRBV3-2 is noted as a pseudogene. The CDR3 runs 16 residues. The DNA of the CDR3 is TGTGCCAGCAGCCAAGATGGGGACGACTACTACAATGAGCAGTTCTTC. Translated, it gives CASSQDGDDYYNEQFF.

The sample holds a few counts of this clonotype. V usage is TRBV4-2 and J usage is TRBJ1-1; D remains ambiguous. This CDR3 is 14 amino acids long. CDR1 LGHNA and CDR2 YNFKEQ come from the germline V gene. The V end lost 0 bases, the J end lost 2 bases, and 7 bases lay between the germline ends. The CDR3 DNA reads TGTGCCAGCAGCCAAGAATTGTCTAACACTGAAGCTTTCTTT. The encoded protein is CASSQELSNTEAFF.

The table lists this clonotype with many counts. The chain employs TRBV12-3 or TRBV12-4 and TRBJ2-5; D possibly uses TRBD1 or TRBD2 (5 bases each). CDR3 size: 14 residues. Trimming cost V 4 bases and J 1 base, with 10 bases left between them. CDR3 in amino acids: CASSSWDGQETQYF. The CDR3, as DNA: TGTGCCAGCAGTTCATGGGACGGCCAAGAGACCCAGTACTTC.

The genes are TRBV5-6 and TRBJ1-5, with D uncertain. Germline CDR1 is SGHDT and CDR2 is YYEEEE. V was cut by 0 bases and J by 7 bases, with 11 bases left in between. The length of the CDR3 is 14 residues. In nucleotides, the CDR3 is TGTGCCAGCAGCTTGGCCGGGATCCGGCAGCCCCAGCATTTT. Translated, it gives CASSLAGIRQPQHF.

This clonotype was detected a few times. The missing conserved phenylalanine or tryptophan at the end of this CDR3 makes a read error likely. The DNA is left out, because the CDR3 cannot be placed on it with certainty; the CDR3 is given as TCRdb lists it. The chain uses TRBV15 and TRBJ1-1; TRBD1 is the table's D call, not checked against the DNA. Germline values: CDR1 LNHNV, CDR2 YYDKDF (reference sequence). The CDR3 is 14 residues long, counting both termini. CDR3 in amino acids: CATSRDGVPAELSL.

The chain has TRBV6-5 and TRBJ1-4, with 10 bases aligning to TRBD1. With V trimmed by 6 bases and J by 8 bases, 12 bases remained unmatched. The CDR3 runs 16 residues. The germline V gene encodes CDR1 MNHEY and CDR2 SVGAGI. CDR3 residues: CASRPPGTGEGEKLFF. The CDR3 nucleotides are TGTGCCAGCAGACCCCCCGGGACAGGGGAGGGGGAAAAACTGTTTTTT.

The chain combines TRBV7-2 with TRBJ2-4, with D unclear. Germline-derived CDR1 and CDR2 are SGHTA and FQGNSA. Trimming left V 6 bases short and J 0 bases short, with 12 bases between. CDR3 length equals 15 residues. CDR3 sequence (DNA): TGTGCCAGCAGACCGGAGTCTATAGCCAAAAACATTCAGTACTTC. Its protein is CASRPESIAKNIQYF.

This clonotype was counted only a few times. This chain connects TRBV29-1 to TRBJ2-1; no clear D gene. Germline V CDR1 and CDR2: SQVTM, ANQGSEA. The ends were cut back, 6 bases at V and 0 bases at J, with 15 bases in the middle. The CDR3 spans 15 residues. The CDR3, as DNA: TGCAGCGTCCGGACCCGATCAACCTCCTACAATGAGCAGTTCTTC. Its protein product is CSVRTRSTSYNEQFF.

The V call is TRBV6-5, the J call TRBJ2-3; D might be TRBD1 or TRBD2, each matching 5 bases. V was cut by 6 bases and J by 2 bases, with 12 bases left in between. Germline CDR1 reads MNHEY; CDR2 reads SVGAGI. This CDR3 spans 14 amino acids. Here the CDR3 reads CASRSGGLTDTQYF. CDR3 sequence (DNA): TGTGCCAGCAGGTCTGGGGGTCTCACAGATACGCAGTATTTT.

This clonotype came up a few times. V and J are TRBV10-3 and TRBJ2-3; TRBD2 might be the D (6 bases). There are 14 residues in the CDR3. Germline loops: CDR1 ENHRY, CDR2 SYGVKD. V lost 3 bases and J lost 7, with 14 bases in between. The CDR3 is CAISEVGGHNTQYF. The CDR3 DNA reads TGTGCCATCAGTGAAGTGGGGGGTCATAATACGCAGTATTTT.

V is TRBV15 and J is TRBJ1-4; D is ambiguous. V was pared by 7 bases and J by 2 bases, with 14 bases between. This CDR3 is 15 amino acids long. The germline CDR1 and CDR2 sequences are LNHNV and YYDKDF (reference sequence). CDR3 DNA sequence: TGTGCCACCACTTCCTGGACCGTTACTAATGAAAAACTGTTTTTT. Its translation: CATTSWTVTNEKLFF.

This clonotype was counted at least ten times. The V call is TRBV13, the J call TRBJ1-3; tentatively, D is TRBD1 (5 bases). The CDR3 loop spans 16 amino acids. CDR1 PRHDT and CDR2 FYEKMQ come from the germline V gene (reference sequence). V was pared by 5 bases and J by 2 bases, with 16 bases between. CDR3: CASSAGPGGTGNTIYF. The CDR3 DNA sequence: TGTGCCAGCAGCGCGGGGCCAGGCGGCACTGGAAACACCATATATTTT.

This rearrangement joins TRBV6-2 or TRBV6-3 to TRBJ2-5, with D unclear. This CDR3 has 16 amino acids. Trimming pared 3 bases from V and 1 base from J, leaving 15 bases between. The germline V gene encodes CDR1 MNHEY and CDR2 SVGEGT. DNA of the CDR3: TGTGCCAGCAGTTATAGAACCATGGCACTCCAAGAGACCCAGTACTTC. Translating it yields CASSYRTMALQETQYF.

The CDR3 sequence is CASSAQGGSAGNEQFF. The DNA of the CDR3 is TGTGCCAGCAGCGCCCAGGGCGGCAGCGCTGGTAATGAGCAGTTCTTC. The chain combines TRBV9 with TRBJ2-1; a weak D match, TRBD1 (5 bases). CDR3 length: 16 amino acids. The germline V gene encodes CDR1 SGDLS and CDR2 YYNGEE. V gave up 3 bases and J gave up 7 bases, with 20 bases separating them. Full variable domain (remainder filled in from reference TRBV9 and TRBJ2-1): DSGVTQTPKHLITATGQRVTLRCSPRSGDLSVYWYQQSLDQGLQFLIQYYNGEERAKGNILERFSAQQFPDLHSELNLSSLELGDSALYFCASSAQGGSAGNEQFFGPGTRLTVL.

This clonotype has a count of ten or more. The rearrangement uses TRBV29-1 and TRBJ1-2; no firm D call. This CDR3 spans 12 amino acids. CDR1 SQVTM and CDR2 ANQGSEA come from the germline V gene. V was clipped by 1 base and J by 6 bases, with 9 bases between them. The CDR3 spells CSVEVSRNGYTF. Written as DNA, the CDR3 is TGCAGCGTTGAAGTGTCGCGGAATGGCTACACCTTC.

There are many counts of this clonotype. The chain links TRBV6-2 or TRBV6-3 to TRBJ1-6, with 10 bases fitting TRBD1. Germline CDR1 and CDR2: MNHEY and SVGEGT. This CDR3 is 17 amino acids long. J was trimmed by 10 bases and V by 0 bases; bases with no gene match: 9. As DNA, the CDR3 is TGTGCCAGCAGTTACTCCCCCCCGGGACAGGGGAACTCACCCCTCCACTTT. Its translation: CASSYSPPGQGNSPLHF.

The rearrangement joins TRBV6-5 to TRBJ2-3, with TRBD2 matching over 10 bases. Unmatched junction bases numbered 6, after V lost 6 bases and J lost 3 bases. Germline V gene data show CDR1 as MNHEY and CDR2 as SVGAGI. This CDR3 has 15 amino acids. The CDR3 DNA follows: TGTGCCAGCAGCCGCGGACTAGCGGCAACAGATACGCAGTATTTT. Encoded protein: CASSRGLAATDTQYF.

This chain links TRBV28 with TRBJ1-2, with a tentative D call TRBD1 (5 bases). Germline CDR1 MDHEN, CDR2 SYDVKM. CDR3 length equals 12 residues. The V and J ends lost 2 bases and 5 bases respectively, with 6 bases between them. The CDR3 here is CASSLEGYGYTF. CDR3 sequence (DNA): TGTGCCAGCAGTTTAGAGGGGTATGGCTACACCTTC.